A single sample gave rise to the 30 T cell receptor beta chains below, sequenced in a study of blood T cell repertoires in COVID-19. Repertoires were generated with immunoSEQ multiplex PCR, while TCRdb's copy carries only in-frame clones and drops some. The table has about 82,000 clones, 80% seen once. Sequencing was performed on peripheral blood. The receptor source for this set is a woman between 40 and 50 years old with active or convalescent COVID-19.

This chain links TRBV28 with TRBJ2-5, with D possibly TRBD1 on 5 matching bases. V was cut by 4 bases and J by 1 base, with 10 bases left in between. The CDR3 runs 14 residues. Germline V lookup: CDR1 MDHEN, CDR2 SYDVKM. The CDR3 reads CASSSRVGQETQYF. In DNA form, the CDR3 reads TGTGCCAGCAGTTCCAGGGTCGGCCAAGAGACCCAGTACTTC. Variable domain in full (rest from reference TRBV28 and TRBJ2-5): DVKVTQSSRYLVKRTGEKVFLECVQDMDHENMFWYRQDPGLGLRLIYFSYDVKMKEKGDIPEGYSVSREKKERFSLILESASTNQTSMYLCASSSRVGQETQYFGPGTRLLVL.

This rearrangement joins TRBV2 to TRBJ1-5; tentatively, D is TRBD1 (6 bases). Trimming removed 7 bases from V and 0 bases from J, with 13 bases in between. CDR1 and CDR2 from the germline V gene are SNHLY and FYNNEI. This CDR3 comprises 15 residues. The CDR3 spells CASTRDKFSNQPQHF. The CDR3 nucleotides are TGTGCCAGCACCCGGGACAAATTTAGCAATCAGCCCCAGCATTTT. Based on the CDR3 plus reference TRBV2 and TRBJ1-5, the full variable domain is EPEVTQTPSHQVTQMGQEVILRCVPISNHLYFYWYRQILGQKVEFLVSFYNNEISEKSEIFDDQFSVERPDGSNFTLKIRSTKLEDSAMYFCASTRDKFSNQPQHFGDGTRLSIL.

The chain combines TRBV2 with TRBJ1-1; the match to TRBD1 covers 7 bases. The CDR3 totals 13 residues. Germline V gives CDR1 SNHLY, CDR2 FYNNEI. V lost 6 bases to trimming and J lost 6 bases; unmatched junction nucleotides: 7. This chain's CDR3 is CASRDTTGPEAFF. The CDR3 region has the DNA TGTGCCAGCAGGGACACGACAGGGCCTGAAGCTTTCTTT.

In this sample, this clone turned up a few times. The chain links TRBV30 to TRBJ1-5; TRBD1 is a possible D gene (6 bases). Per germline, CDR1 GTSNPN and CDR2 SVGIG (reference sequence). The ends were cut back, 2 bases at V and 3 bases at J, with 14 bases in the middle. The CDR3 runs to 15 residues. This CDR3 reads CAWSMTGSNNQPQHF. CDR3 DNA: TGTGCCTGGAGTATGACAGGCAGTAACAATCAGCCCCAGCATTTT.

The chain links TRBV28 to TRBJ2-2, with 12 bases matching TRBD2. The J segment lost 6 bases and the V segment lost 6 bases, leaving 5 bases of the junction unmatched. The CDR3 consists of 15 residues. Germline V gene lookup returns CDR1 MDHEN and CDR2 SYDVKM. As DNA, the CDR3 is TGTGCCAGCAGGGCTAGCGGGAGGGCTGCCGGGGAGCTGTTTTTT. Amino acid sequence: CASRASGRAAGELFF.

The CDR3 is CASSVAGATNEKLFF. The CDR3, as DNA: TGTGCCAGCAGCGTAGCCGGGGCAACTAATGAAAAACTGTTTTTT. The rearrangement joins TRBV9 to TRBJ1-4; D gene unclear. This CDR3 is built from 15 residues. Trimming left V 0 bases short and J 0 bases short, with 6 bases between. Germline V gives CDR1 SGDLS, CDR2 YYNGEE. Filled out from reference TRBV9 and TRBJ1-4, the complete variable domain reads DSGVTQTPKHLITATGQRVTLRCSPRSGDLSVYWYQQSLDQGLQFLIQYYNGEERAKGNILERFSAQQFPDLHSELNLSSLELGDSALYFCASSVAGATNEKLFFGSGTQLSVL.

This rearrangement joins TRBV4-2 to TRBJ1-6; 8 nucleotides line up with TRBD1. V dropped 0 bases and J dropped 10; count of bases not matched to a gene: 8. There are 16 residues in the CDR3. The germline gives CDR1 LGHNA, CDR2 YNFKEQ. As DNA, the CDR3 is TGTGCCAGCAGCCAAGACAGGGGGCGCGCAACGTCACCCCTCCACTTT. Protein sequence: CASSQDRGRATSPLHF.

This chain joins TRBV12-3 or TRBV12-4 and TRBJ2-3; D is perhaps TRBD2 (5 bases). The V end was cut by 3 bases, the J end by 6 bases, with 10 bases between. This CDR3 is 13 amino acids long. CDR3 in amino acids: CASSFGSGDTQYF. As DNA, the CDR3 is TGTGCCAGCAGTTTCGGGTCGGGGGATACGCAGTATTTT.

DNA of the CDR3: TGTGCCAGCAGCGCAGGCTCCGTAGCCAAAAACATTCAGTACTTC. Encoded protein: CASSAGSVAKNIQYF. This chain links TRBV9 with TRBJ2-4; unclear D gene. V dropped 3 bases and J dropped 0 bases, with 10 bases sitting between them. Germline V lookup: CDR1 SGDLS, CDR2 YYNGEE. The CDR3 is made up of 15 amino acids.

This sequence joins TRBV7-8 and TRBJ2-7, with 7 bases lining up with TRBD2. The CDR3 contains 12 residues. Germline V CDR1 and CDR2: SGHVS, FQNEAQ. Trimming at V came to 5 bases and at J to 2 bases, leaving 0 bases not matched to a gene. CDR3 nucleotide sequence: TGTGCCAGCAGCGGACTAGCCTACGAGCAGTACTTC. This encodes CASSGLAYEQYF.

The chain links TRBV24-1 to TRBJ2-1; 10 nucleotides line up with TRBD2. V lost 1 base to trimming and J lost 12 bases; unmatched junction nucleotides: 14. The CDR3 has 17 residues. Germline assignment: CDR1 KGHDR and CDR2 SFDVKD. CDR3: CATSDLDGTSALHRQFF. The CDR3 DNA reads as TGTGCCACCAGTGATTTAGACGGGACTAGCGCCCTACACCGGCAGTTCTTC.

The chain links TRBV25-1 to TRBJ1-3; TRBD1 matches 8 bases. The CDR3 sequence is 15 residues long. Germline CDR1 and CDR2: MGHDK and SYGVNS. V was clipped by 3 bases and J by 4 bases; unmatched bases: 5. The CDR3 region is CASSETGQGGNTIYF. For the CDR3, the DNA is TGTGCCAGCAGTGAGACCGGACAGGGCGGAAACACCATATATTTT.

The genes are TRBV28 and TRBJ1-5; TRBD1 agrees at 9 bases. J was trimmed by 3 bases and V by 5 bases; bases with no gene match: 5. Per the germline V gene, CDR1 is MDHEN and CDR2 is SYDVKM. The CDR3 contains 15 residues. Written as DNA, the CDR3 is TGTGCCAGCAGTCCCGGGACAGGGTACAATCAGCCCCAGCATTTT. Protein: CASSPGTGYNQPQHF.

The chain joins TRBV9 to TRBJ2-5; 11 positions agree with TRBD2. V lost 0 bases and J lost 2; bases outside the gene matches: 3. The CDR3 is 16 residues long. Germline V gene data show CDR1 as SGDLS and CDR2 as YYNGEE. The chain's CDR3 is CASSVAGTSGQETQYF. DNA for the CDR3: TGTGCCAGCAGCGTAGCTGGGACTAGCGGACAAGAGACCCAGTACTTC.

This sequence joins TRBV18 and TRBJ1-2; a possible D gene is TRBD1 (6 bases). CDR1 KGHSH and CDR2 LQKENI come from the germline V gene. The V gene lost 3 bases and the J gene lost 2 bases, with 13 bases spanning the gap. This CDR3 comprises 15 residues. CDR3 nucleotide sequence: TGTGCCAGCTCACCTTTGAGGACAGAGAACTATGGCTACACCTTC. This gives the protein CASSPLRTENYGYTF.

This clone has just a few counts. The V call is TRBV27, the J call TRBJ2-1; TRBD2 matches 7 bases. V lost 3 bases to trimming and J lost 6 bases; unmatched junction nucleotides: 14. This CDR3 comprises 17 residues. Germline V CDR1 and CDR2: MNHEY, SMNVEV (reference sequence). Written as DNA, the CDR3 is TGTGCCAGCAGTTTGGTACTGGCGGGAGCGGGTTTCAATGAGCAGTTCTTC. It yields the protein CASSLVLAGAGFNEQFF.

This clone was picked up many times. J is TRBJ2-1 and V is TRBV27; a weak D match, TRBD1 (5 bases). V gave up 1 base and J gave up 7 bases, with 8 bases separating them. CDR3 length equals 13 residues. Germline CDR1 is MNHEY and CDR2 is SMNVEV (reference sequence). The CDR3 sequence: CASSLFSGNEQFF. In DNA, the CDR3 is TGTGCCAGCAGTTTATTCTCAGGGAATGAGCAGTTCTTC.

The rearrangement joins TRBV21-1 to TRBJ2-5; TRBD2 is taken as the D call from the table, unchecked against the DNA. TRBV21-1 is annotated as a pseudogene. CDR3 length: 22 residues. As DNA, the CDR3 is TGTGCCAGCAGCAAAAAAAGTACGACCCGCCGGAAGGTAGCGGGGTTCCAAGAGACCCAGTACTTC. Amino acid sequence: CASSKKSTTRRKVAGFQETQYF.

V and J are TRBV2 and TRBJ2-1; D unclear. The CDR3 has 14 amino acids. V shed 3 bases and J shed 0 bases, with 6 bases lying between them. Germline CDR1 reads SNHLY; CDR2 reads FYNNEI. CDR3 DNA: TGTGCCAGCAGTGAGACTTACTCCTACAATGAGCAGTTCTTC. This codes for CASSETYSYNEQFF.

This chain uses TRBV29-1 with TRBJ2-1; 7 positions match TRBD2. CDR1 and CDR2 (germline): SQVTM, ANQGSEA. The CDR3 has 13 amino acids. The trim removed 7 bases at V and 3 bases at J, leaving 6 bases unmatched. This CDR3 reads CSARLALYNEQFF. The CDR3 DNA sequence: TGCAGCGCCCGACTAGCCCTCTACAATGAGCAGTTCTTC.

The sample holds a few counts of this clone. V usage is TRBV6-5 and J usage is TRBJ2-7, with TRBD1 matching 10 bases. Germline V lookup: CDR1 MNHEY, CDR2 SVGAGI. The CDR3 sequence is 13 residues long. Trimming removed 10 bases from V and 3 bases from J; junction bases left unmatched: 6. The chain's CDR3 is CAIRDRGFYEQYF. The CDR3 DNA reads as TGTGCCATCCGGGACAGGGGTTTCTACGAGCAGTACTTC.

The CDR3 sequence: CASSQSLYNFNQPQHF. The CDR3 DNA follows: TGCGCCAGCAGCCAAAGTCTTTACAATTTCAATCAGCCCCAGCATTTT. The chain employs TRBV4-1 and TRBJ1-5; D is undetermined. V dropped 2 bases and J dropped 3 bases, with 14 bases sitting between them. Germline CDR1 and CDR2: MGHRA and YSYEKL. The CDR3 spans 16 residues.

V usage is TRBV4-1 and J usage is TRBJ2-7; D might be TRBD1 (6 bases). Germline assignment: CDR1 MGHRA and CDR2 YSYEKL. The CDR3 extends over 15 amino acids. V shed 1 base and J shed 2 bases, with 12 bases lying between them. The CDR3 nucleotides read TGCGCCAGCAGCCAAGGCGTCGGGACAACCTACGAGCAGTACTTC. This codes for CASSQGVGTTYEQYF.

The V gene is TRBV19, the J gene TRBJ1-1; weak D call: TRBD1 (5 bases). The germline gives CDR1 LNHDA, CDR2 SQIVND (reference sequence). The CDR3 is made up of 14 amino acids. Trimming pared 7 bases from V and 0 bases from J, leaving 12 bases between. CDR3 residues: CASMGGRMNTEAFF. CDR3 nucleotides: TGTGCCAGTATGGGGGGACGGATGAACACTGAAGCTTTCTTT. The full variable domain, with the rest looked up from reference TRBV19 and TRBJ1-1, is DGGITQSPKYLFRKEGQNVTLSCEQNLNHDAMYWYRQDPGQGLRLIYYSQIVNDFQKGDIAEGYSVSREKKESFPLTVTSAQKNPTAFYLCASMGGRMNTEAFFGQGTRLTVV.

This chain connects TRBV7-2 to TRBJ2-7, with 7 bases identical to TRBD1. CDR1 and CDR2 from the germline V gene are SGHTA and FQGNSA. V shed 4 bases and J 2 bases; nucleotides not matched to a gene: 5. There are 14 residues in the CDR3. CDR3 bases: TGTGCCAGCAGCTCCGGGACAGTCCCCTACGAGCAGTACTTC. Translated, it gives CASSSGTVPYEQYF.

A note on this clone: Sequence at one end of the junction differs from germline and may be a read error. This sequence joins TRBV7-9 and TRBJ2-5; 7 bases line up with TRBD1. The V gene's germline CDR1 is SEHNR and CDR2 FQNEAQ (reference sequence). This CDR3 comprises 14 residues. The CDR3 here is CASSPQGDQGTQYF. CDR3 coding DNA: TGTGCCAGCAGCCCCCAGGGGGACCAAGGGACCCAGTACTTC.

The J gene is TRBJ2-2, the V gene TRBV21-1; TRBD1, the table's D call, lacks a check against the DNA. TRBV21-1 is classified as a pseudogene. This CDR3 contains 15 residues. CDR3 residues: CASSKDPGTTGELFF. The DNA of the CDR3 is TGTGCCAGCAGCAAAGATCCAGGAACCACCGGGGAGCTGTTTTTT.

The chain links TRBV30 to TRBJ1-6; 9 nucleotides line up with TRBD1. The ends lost 5 bases at V and 10 bases at J; junction bases unmatched: 9. CDR1 GTSNPN and CDR2 SVGIG come from the germline V gene (reference sequence). CDR3 length: 14 residues. CDR3 region: CAWDPGQGFSPLHF. The CDR3 DNA is TGTGCCTGGGACCCGGGACAGGGCTTCTCACCCCTCCACTTT.

The chain combines TRBV25-1 with TRBJ2-3, with D possibly TRBD2 on 6 matching bases. The CDR3 extends over 15 amino acids. CDR1 and CDR2 from the germline V gene are MGHDK and SYGVNS. Between the trimmed V and J ends, which lost 3 bases and 4 bases, there was a span of 14 bases. The CDR3 sequence is CASSDLREASDTQYF. DNA of the CDR3: TGTGCCAGCAGTGACTTGAGGGAGGCCTCAGATACGCAGTATTTT.

This clone was recorded a few times. This chain connects TRBV28 to TRBJ2-2, with 8 bases that match TRBD1. Germline V gene sequence: CDR1 MDHEN, CDR2 SYDVKM. V was pared by 6 bases and J by 5 bases, with 8 bases of the junction left unmatched. This CDR3 spans 15 amino acids. The CDR3: CASSSDRAGTGELFF. CDR3 bases: TGTGCCAGCAGCTCGGACAGGGCGGGAACCGGGGAGCTGTTTTTT. Full variable domain (rest looked up from reference TRBV28 and TRBJ2-2): DVKVTQSSRYLVKRTGEKVFLECVQDMDHENMFWYRQDPGLGLRLIYFSYDVKMKEKGDIPEGYSVSREKKERFSLILESASTNQTSMYLCASSSDRAGTGELFFGEGSRLTVL.